This TCR beta chain was profiled in a study of immune heterogeneity within non-small cell lung tumors (dated by TCRdb to 2016 to 2018). Regarding the research as a whole: By histology, the tumors included around eleven non-squamous carcinomas, 4 squamous cell carcinomas and 1 tumor not otherwise specified. Transcriptome data were available for just about 40 loci from around twelve patients, whereas TCR repertoire analysis spanned just over 55 tumor loci from about 15 patients. Binding of neoantigens to the HLA alleles of each patient was predicted with netMHCpan-3.0 for mutant peptides of 8 to 11 amino acids. Whole-exome sequencing, RNA-seq and TCR beta repertoire sequencing were combined for multiple spatially distinct regions from each NSCLC tumor so that intratumoral immune heterogeneity could be examined.

The TCR beta CDR3 region was amplified with a multiplex PCR system, in which a first round of roughly 10 cycles was run using 32 V-gene forward and 13 J-gene reverse primers. First-round PCR used a QIAGEN Multiplex PCR Kit, and primer sequences were filed in Chinese patent CN105087789A. A second PCR round added Illumina universal primers using the Phusion High-Fidelity PCR Kit. Paired-end sequencing of TCR libraries was carried out on the Illumina HiSeq X Ten platform at a read length of 151 bp. In the original analysis: Cutadapt was used to discard reads without multiplex PCR primers, PEAR merged the read pairs, and MiXCR with default settings called the CDR3 regions. Repertoire diversity used Shannon entropy, and clonality was computed as one minus Shannon entropy divided by ln of productive unique sequence count. Clonotypes present at frequencies of at least 0.5% were defined as dominant or high-frequency T-cell clones. The public reads were run again by TCRdb, first through fastp at Q25 and then through MiXCR, and only productive beta chains were kept. Merged by CDR3 protein, the rows form single entries marked with the most common genes and DNA. Clone size and V and J calls follow TCRdb, not the original study. The sample yields about 4,700 distinct CDR3 sequences; 20% to 25% were counted once. The top ten constitute roughly 9.7% of the sample.

Genomic DNA extracted from bulk tumor tissue served as TCR template, with about 0.65 ug gDNA amplified per sample. During surgery, multiple biopsies were taken from each primary tumor, with sampling sites spaced as far apart as possible within the tumor mass. The study cohort was described as untreated and was composed of newly diagnosed NSCLC cases undergoing curative surgery. Donors were approximately 15 newly diagnosed non-small cell lung cancer patients undergoing surgery with curative intent. Resected tumor masses were reviewed by two independent pathologists. Sequencing was performed only on DNA and RNA samples of high quality. Deletion took 4 bases off V and 4 bases off J, with a span of 17 bases between the germline ends. The CDR3 spans 16 residues, from the cysteine through the phenylalanine. Kept here is only the CDR3 DNA, which spans 48 bases and is read in frame from base 1. CDR1 and CDR2, looked up from the germline V gene, are MNHNS and SASEGT.

Overall results and qualifications from the work: Local tumor mutational burden and local T-cell repertoire clonality had a statistically significant but moderate positive correlation (R about 0.35). High-frequency TCR beta clonotypes were found to be largely distinct between individual patients. Within a given patient, the same dominant CDR3B clonotypes showed up repeatedly across loci, although different tumor locations also carried unique high-frequency clones.

This clonotype was found a few times. Its antigen target is currently unknown. Base-call qualities are not available, and no considerably larger clone is one nucleotide away. The rearrangement joined TRBV6-1 to TRBJ1-5; the D gene is possibly TRBD1, with 6 bases matching. The sequencing input was lung tumor tissue. The TCR comes from a man in his 60s with non-small cell lung cancer. The DNA reads TGTGCCAGCAGTGGCTATCCGGGACAACAAAATCAGCCCCAGCATTTT. It translates to CASSGYPGQQNQPQHF.